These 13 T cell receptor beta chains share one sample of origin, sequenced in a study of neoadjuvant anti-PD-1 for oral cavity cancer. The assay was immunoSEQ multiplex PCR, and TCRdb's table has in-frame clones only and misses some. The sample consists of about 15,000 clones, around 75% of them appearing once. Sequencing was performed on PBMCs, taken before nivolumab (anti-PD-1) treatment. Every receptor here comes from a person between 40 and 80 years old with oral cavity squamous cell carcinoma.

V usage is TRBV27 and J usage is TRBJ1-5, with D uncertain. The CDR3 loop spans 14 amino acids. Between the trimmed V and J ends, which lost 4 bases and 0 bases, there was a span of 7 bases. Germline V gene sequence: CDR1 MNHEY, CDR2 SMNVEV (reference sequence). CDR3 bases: TGTGCCAGCAGTTACAAGGATAGCAATCAGCCCCAGCATTTT. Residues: CASSYKDSNQPQHF.

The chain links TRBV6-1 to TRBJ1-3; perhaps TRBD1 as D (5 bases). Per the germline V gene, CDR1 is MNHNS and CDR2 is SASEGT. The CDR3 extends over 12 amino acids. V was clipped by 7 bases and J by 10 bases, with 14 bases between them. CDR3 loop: CASKGEAGTIYF. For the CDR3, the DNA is TGTGCCAGCAAAGGGGAGGCGGGTACCATATATTTT.

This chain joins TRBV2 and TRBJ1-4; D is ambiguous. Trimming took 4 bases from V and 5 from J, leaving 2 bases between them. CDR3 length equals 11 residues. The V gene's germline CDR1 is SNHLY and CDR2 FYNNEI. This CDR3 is CASSVNEKLFF. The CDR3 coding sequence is TGTGCCAGCAGTGTCAATGAAAAACTGTTTTTT.

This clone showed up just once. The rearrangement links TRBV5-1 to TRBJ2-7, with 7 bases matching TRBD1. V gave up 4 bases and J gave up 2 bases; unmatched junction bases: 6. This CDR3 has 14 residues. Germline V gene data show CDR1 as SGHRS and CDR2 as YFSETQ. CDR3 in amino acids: CASSAPGQAYEQYF. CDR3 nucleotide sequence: TGCGCCAGCAGCGCCCCTGGACAGGCCTACGAGCAGTACTTC.

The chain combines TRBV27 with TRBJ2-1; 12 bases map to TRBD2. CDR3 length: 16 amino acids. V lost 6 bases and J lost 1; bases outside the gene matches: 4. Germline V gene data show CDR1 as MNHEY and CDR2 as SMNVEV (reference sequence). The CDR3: CASRTTSGGSYNEQFF. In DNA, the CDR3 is TGTGCCAGCAGAACTACTAGCGGGGGGTCCTACAATGAGCAGTTCTTC.

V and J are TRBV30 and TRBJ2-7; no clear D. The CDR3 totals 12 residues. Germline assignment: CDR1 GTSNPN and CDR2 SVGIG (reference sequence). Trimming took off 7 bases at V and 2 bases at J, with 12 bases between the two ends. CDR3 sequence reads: CAYSYHTYEQYF. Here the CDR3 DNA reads TGTGCCTACAGTTATCACACCTACGAGCAGTACTTC.

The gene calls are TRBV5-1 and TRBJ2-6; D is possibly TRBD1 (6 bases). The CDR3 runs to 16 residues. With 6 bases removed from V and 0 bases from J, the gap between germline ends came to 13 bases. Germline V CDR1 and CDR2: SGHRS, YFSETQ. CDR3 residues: CASTAGATSGANVLTF. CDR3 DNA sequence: TGCGCCAGCACGGCAGGGGCTACCTCTGGGGCCAACGTCCTGACTTTC.

For the CDR3, the DNA is TGTGCCAGCAGGCAGACTAGCGGAAAGCAGTATTTT. It yields the protein CASRQTSGKQYF. The chain couples TRBV6-5 to TRBJ2-3; 9 bases are a match to TRBD2. This CDR3 contains 12 residues. Germline CDR1 is MNHEY and CDR2 is SVGAGI. Trimming at V came to 6 bases and at J to 11 bases, leaving 6 bases not matched to a gene.

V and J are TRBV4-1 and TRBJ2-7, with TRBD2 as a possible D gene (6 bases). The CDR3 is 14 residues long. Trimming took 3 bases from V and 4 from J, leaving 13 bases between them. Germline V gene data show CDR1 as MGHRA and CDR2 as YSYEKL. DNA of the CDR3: TGCGCCAGCAGCCAGGGCGACGGGAGATACGAGCAGTACTTC. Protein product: CASSQGDGRYEQYF.

The CDR3 loop reads CASSEGRGPDNEQFF. In DNA, the CDR3 is TGTGCCAGCAGTGAAGGCAGGGGGCCTGACAATGAGCAGTTCTTC. The V call is TRBV6-4, the J call TRBJ2-1; TRBD1 aligns across 8 bases. The CDR3 loop spans 15 amino acids. The V gene's germline CDR1 is MRHNA and CDR2 SNTAGT. The ends lost 3 bases at V and 5 bases at J; junction bases unmatched: 6.

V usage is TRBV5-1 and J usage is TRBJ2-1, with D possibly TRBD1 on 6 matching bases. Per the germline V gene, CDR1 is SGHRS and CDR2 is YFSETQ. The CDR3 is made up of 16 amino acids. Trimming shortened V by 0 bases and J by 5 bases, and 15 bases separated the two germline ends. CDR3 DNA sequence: TGCGCCAGCAGCTTGGAGGGACACCAATTACACAATGAGCAGTTCTTC. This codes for CASSLEGHQLHNEQFF.

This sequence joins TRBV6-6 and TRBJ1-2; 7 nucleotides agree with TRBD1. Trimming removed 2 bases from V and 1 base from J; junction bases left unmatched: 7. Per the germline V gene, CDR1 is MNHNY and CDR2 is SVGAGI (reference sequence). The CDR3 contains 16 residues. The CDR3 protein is CASSYVPGQHNYGYTF. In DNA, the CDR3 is TGTGCCAGCAGTTACGTACCGGGACAGCATAACTATGGCTACACCTTC.

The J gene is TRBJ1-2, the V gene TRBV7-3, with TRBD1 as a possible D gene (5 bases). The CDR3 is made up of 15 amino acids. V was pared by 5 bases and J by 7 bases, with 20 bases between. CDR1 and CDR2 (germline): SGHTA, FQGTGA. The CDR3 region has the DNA TGTGCCAGCAGCCCCCGTGGCAGGGTTGAGAGTGGCTACACCTTC. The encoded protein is CASSPRGRVESGYTF. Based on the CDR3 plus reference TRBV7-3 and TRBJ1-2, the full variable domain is GAGVSQTPSNKVTEKGKYVELRCDPISGHTALYWYRQSLGQGPEFLIYFQGTGAADDSGLPNDRFFAVRPEGSVSTLKIQRTERGDSAVYLCASSPRGRVESGYTFGSGTRLTVV.